This TCR beta chain was obtained from a study of T-cell memory formation after mild COVID-19. Note on this clonotype: Antigen unknown.

Findings and caveats of the study: Mainly CM and EM harbored the contracting CD4+ clones; mainly EMRA harbored the CD8+ ones. Memory sampled before infection contained some responding clones, suggesting cross-reactive memory joined.

The CDR3 runs to 15 residues. CDR1 SGHDT and CDR2 YYEEEE come from the germline V gene. With 1 base clipped from V and 4 bases from J, the junction kept 7 bases outside the gene matches. TCRdb processed the 5' RACE reads anew with MiXCR; each CDR3 protein has one entry. The sample records some 210,000 distinct CDR3 sequences, around 17% being singletons. This clonotype originated in an adult woman who had mild COVID-19 (a few samples of this study predate the infection). Cell type and time point are not known. Sequenced material: PBMCs or a T cell subset sorted from them (not recorded which). V is TRBV5-6 and J is TRBJ1-2; 7 bases align to TRBD1. The CDR3 region is CASSLRGGQTYGYTF. CDR3 sequence (DNA): TGTGCCAGCAGCTTGAGGGGGGGACAGACCTATGGCTACACCTTC.